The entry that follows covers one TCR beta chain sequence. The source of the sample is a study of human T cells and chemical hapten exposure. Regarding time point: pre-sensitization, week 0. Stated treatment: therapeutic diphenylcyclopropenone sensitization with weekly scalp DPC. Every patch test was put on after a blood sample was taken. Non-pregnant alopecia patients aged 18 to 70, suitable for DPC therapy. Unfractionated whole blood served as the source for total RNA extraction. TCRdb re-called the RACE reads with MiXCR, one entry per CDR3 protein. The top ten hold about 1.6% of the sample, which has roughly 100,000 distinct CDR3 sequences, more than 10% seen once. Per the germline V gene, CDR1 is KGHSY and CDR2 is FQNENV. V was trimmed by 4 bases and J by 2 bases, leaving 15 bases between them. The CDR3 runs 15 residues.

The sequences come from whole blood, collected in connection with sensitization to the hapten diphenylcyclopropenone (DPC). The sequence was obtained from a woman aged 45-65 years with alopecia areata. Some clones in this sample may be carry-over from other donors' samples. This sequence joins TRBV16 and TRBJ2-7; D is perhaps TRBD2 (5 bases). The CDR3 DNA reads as TGTGCCAGCAGCCCGGGGTCAAGGGCCGCCTACGAGCAGTACTTC. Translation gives CASSPGSRAAYEQYF.